This T cell receptor (beta chain) stems from a study of T cells in Graves' hyperthyroidism and ophthalmopathy. General observations from the study: Appearing also in blood were most of the thyroid clonotypes expanded above 0.001.

This CDR3 spans 17 amino acids. The germline V gene encodes CDR1 SGHDT and CDR2 YYEEEE. V gave up 2 bases and J gave up 0 bases, with 14 bases separating them. With regard to this clonotype: What it binds is not known.

Researchers amplified the TCR beta CDR3 regions from RNA transcripts. In the first-round RT-PCR of the TCR CDR3, the HTBI primer set was used. TCRdb re-analysed the multiplex PCR reads in MiXCR, keeping a single row per CDR3 protein. The repertoire consists of some 530,000 distinct CDR3 sequences, with under 25% occurring once and the leading ten covering approximately 49%. Sequencing was carried out using blood. The chain carries TRBV5-6 and TRBJ1-4; D uncertain. This clonotype originated in a woman in her sixties or seventies with Graves' ophthalmopathy. DNA for the CDR3: TGTGCCAGCAGCTTTGGAGACACTTACGCAACTAATGAAAAACTGTTTTTT. Amino acid sequence: CASSFGDTYATNEKLFF.